Listed below are T cell receptor beta chains from one sample, sequenced in a study of human T cells and chemical hapten exposure. MiXCR, run by TCRdb on the 5' RACE reads, gives a single entry per CDR3 protein. The sample yields under 150,000 distinct CDR3 sequences, more than 15% seen once. These receptors were collected from a human donor in good health. The CDR3 runs from the conserved cysteine through the conserved F or W. D genes are given only for firm matches. Not all rows give a size; the values are once, few, many and, for expanded clones, a class.

d_call | j_call | v_call | clone_size | cdr3_nt | cdr3_aa
- | TRBJ2-7 | TRBV25-1 | few | TGTGCCAGCAGTGTACAGGACCGAAGGTACTTC | CASSVQDRRYF
- | TRBJ1-1 | TRBV6-5 | - | TGTGCCAGCAGCCACCGTGAGCGAAGGTCTGAAGCTTTCTTT | CASSHRERRSEAFF
- | TRBJ1-3 | TRBV6-5 | - | TGTGCCAGCAGTTACGAGGCGTTCTCTGGAAACACCATATATTTT | CASSYEAFSGNTIYF
TRBD2 | TRBJ2-7 | TRBV28 | - | TGTGCCAGCAGTTTAGCCCTACCGGGACTAGCGGGTTACGAGCAGTACTTC | CASSLALPGLAGYEQYF
- | TRBJ2-7 | TRBV5-1 | - | TGCGCCAGCAGGAGCCAGGTGGGGGACGAGCAGTACTTC | CASRSQVGDEQYF
- | TRBJ1-1 | TRBV30 | few | TGTGCCTGGGGGGGGCTGAACACTGAAGCTTTCTTT | CAWGGLNTEAFF
- | TRBJ1-2 | TRBV20-1 | few | TGCAGTGCCATTGGGGGGACATCGAATCACGGCTACACCTTC | CSAIGGTSNHGYTF
- | TRBJ1-6 | TRBV20-1 | few | TGCAGTGCTAGAGACCACAGGAGCGTAGCTTCACCCCTCCACTTT | CSARDHRSVASPLHF
- | TRBJ2-7 | TRBV27 | - | TGTGCCAGCAGTAAATCCGGGACTGCCGGCGTCGGGCAGTACTTC | CASSKSGTAGVGQYF
- | TRBJ1-5 | TRBV2 | many | TGTGCCAGCAGGAGTTCCAACAGTCGGTATCAGCCCCAGCATTTT | CASRSSNSRYQPQHF
TRBD1 | TRBJ2-1 | TRBV4-1 | - | TGCGCCAGCAGCCTAGCGGCAGGGGGCTTAAGGCAGTTCTTC | CASSLAAGGLRQFF
TRBD2 | TRBJ2-3 | TRBV2 | - | TGTGCCAGCAAGGAAGGTAGCGGGAGGGTAGGCACAGATACGCAGTATTTT | CASKEGSGRVGTDTQYF
- | TRBJ2-7 | TRBV11-2 | - | TGTGCCAGCAGCCCCCGGACGGGCGGGGGCAGCTACGAGCAGTACTTC | CASSPRTGGGSYEQYF
- | TRBJ1-1 | TRBV7-3 | few | TGTGCCAGCAGCTTAAGTAAGGATACTGAAGCTTTCTTT | CASSLSKDTEAFF
TRBD1 | TRBJ2-3 | TRBV20-1 | few | TGCAGTGCAAACGGACAGGGTAGCACAGATACGCAGTATTTT | CSANGQGSTDTQYF
TRBD2 | TRBJ2-2 | TRBV7-9 | many | TGTGCCAGCAGATCCGGGACTACCGACACCGGGGAGCTGTTTTTT | CASRSGTTDTGELFF
- | TRBJ2-5 | TRBV4-2 | few | TGTGCCAGCAGCCGCCGACAGGGAATGGGCGGGAGAGAGACCCAGTACTTC | CASSRRQGMGGRETQYF
- | TRBJ2-7 | TRBV14 | - | TGTGCCAGCAGCCAAGTTTCCGGGTGGTCCTACGAGCAGTACTTC | CASSQVSGWSYEQYF
- | TRBJ2-2 | TRBV24-1 | few | TGTGCCACCAGTGGACAACAGGGAGGGGAGCTGTTTTTT | CATSGQQGGELFF
TRBD2 | TRBJ2-3 | TRBV5-4 | - | TGTGCCAGCAGCTTAAGCCCTCTAGCGGGAGGGCCGTATACGCAGTATTTT | CASSLSPLAGGPYTQYF
TRBD1 | TRBJ2-1 | TRBV5-1 | - | TGCGCCAGCAGCTGGGGACTTACAGGGGGCTCCTACAATGAGCAGTTCTTC | CASSWGLTGGSYNEQFF
- | TRBJ1-6 | TRBV12-3/TRBV12-4 | - | TGTGCCAGCAGTTTCTCCCGGGGGACCGACAGTTGGGCACAGTGGTCACCCCTCCACTTT | CASSFSRGTDSWAQWSPLHF
TRBD2 | TRBJ2-1 | TRBV6-6 | few | TGTGCCAGCATCAGGTTCCCGGGACTAGCGGGAGGTGGGGATGAGCAGTTCTTC | CASIRFPGLAGGGDEQFF
- | TRBJ1-5 | TRBV12-3/TRBV12-4 | - | TGTGCCAGCAGACCCCACGGTTATAGCAATCAGCCCCAGCATTTT | CASRPHGYSNQPQHF
- | TRBJ1-2 | TRBV10-3 | - | TGTGCCATCAGTGAGGAGGGCTTGGCGGGCTACACCTTC | CAISEEGLAGYTF